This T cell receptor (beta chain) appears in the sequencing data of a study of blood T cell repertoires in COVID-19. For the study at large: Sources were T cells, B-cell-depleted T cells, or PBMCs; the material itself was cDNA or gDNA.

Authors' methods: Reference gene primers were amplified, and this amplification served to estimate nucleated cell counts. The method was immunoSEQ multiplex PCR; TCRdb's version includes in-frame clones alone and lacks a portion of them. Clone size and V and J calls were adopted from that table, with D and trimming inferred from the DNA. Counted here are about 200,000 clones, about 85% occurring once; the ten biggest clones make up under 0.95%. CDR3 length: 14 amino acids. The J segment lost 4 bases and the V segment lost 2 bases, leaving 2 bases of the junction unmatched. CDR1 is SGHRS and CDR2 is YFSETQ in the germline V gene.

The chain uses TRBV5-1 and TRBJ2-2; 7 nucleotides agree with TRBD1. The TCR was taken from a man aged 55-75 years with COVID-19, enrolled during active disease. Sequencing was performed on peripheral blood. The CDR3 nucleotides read TGCGCCAGCAGCTTCGGGACAGCCACCGGGGAGCTGTTTTTT. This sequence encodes CASSFGTATGELFF.